These 32 T cell receptor beta chains were all obtained from the same sample, sequenced in a study of cytomegalovirus exposure and HLA in healthy donors. The PCR used 60 Vbeta and 13 Jbeta primers. The assay was immunoSEQ multiplex PCR, and TCRdb's table has in-frame clones only and misses some. The table has approximately 140,000 clones, just under 80% seen once. Sequenced sample: PBMCs. The receptors come from a woman aged 18-29 years in good health and CMV-seronegative.

The rearrangement links TRBV5-1 to TRBJ2-3, with D hard to call. Trimming cost V 4 bases and J 3 bases, with 9 bases left between them. The germline V gene encodes CDR1 SGHRS and CDR2 YFSETQ. The CDR3 spans 13 residues. This CDR3 reads CASSATGTDTQYF. DNA of the CDR3: TGCGCCAGCAGCGCAACCGGGACAGATACGCAGTATTTT.

This clone was observed a handful of times. This rearrangement joins TRBV27 to TRBJ2-1, with 7 bases fitting TRBD2. V lost 6 bases and J lost 8; bases outside the gene matches: 7. Germline CDR1 and CDR2: MNHEY and SMNVEV (reference sequence). This CDR3 region has 13 residues. The CDR3 region is CASRPTSSDEQFF. In DNA, the CDR3 is TGTGCCAGCAGACCGACTAGCTCCGATGAGCAGTTCTTC.

The rearrangement links TRBV27 to TRBJ2-7; 10 bases map to TRBD1. V lost 5 bases to trimming and J lost 6 bases; unmatched junction nucleotides: 7. The CDR3 contains 14 residues. Germline V gives CDR1 MNHEY, CDR2 SMNVEV (reference sequence). CDR3 sequence (DNA): TGTGCCAGCAGTCAAGGGACAGGGGAGGCCGAGCAGTACTTC. Translation gives CASSQGTGEAEQYF.

In its sample, this clone was seen once. The CDR3 here is CASTPWGVGNQPQHF. In DNA, the CDR3 is TGTGCCAGCACCCCCTGGGGGGTGGGCAATCAGCCCCAGCATTTT. The gene calls are TRBV6-1 and TRBJ1-5; TRBD1 might be the D (5 bases). CDR3 length: 15 amino acids. Trimming removed 7 bases at V and 2 bases at J, with 15 bases between. Per the germline V gene, CDR1 is MNHNS and CDR2 is SASEGT.

CDR3 residues: CASSIDARANQPQHF. DNA for the CDR3: TGTGCCAGTAGTATCGACGCCAGGGCCAATCAGCCCCAGCATTTT. The rearrangement joins TRBV19 to TRBJ1-5; possibly TRBD1 for D (5 bases). The V end was cut by 3 bases, the J end by 3 bases, with 12 bases between. The length of the CDR3 is 15 residues. Germline lookup yields CDR1 LNHDA and CDR2 SQIVND (reference sequence).

This clone was found a few times. The rearrangement joins TRBV30 to TRBJ1-5, with 7 nucleotides matching TRBD1. Trimming removed 3 bases from V and 6 bases from J; junction bases left unmatched: 5. Germline V CDR1 and CDR2: GTSNPN, SVGIG (reference sequence). This CDR3 contains 13 residues. CDR3 sequence reads: CAWSATGVQPQHF. As DNA, the CDR3 is TGTGCCTGGAGCGCAACAGGGGTTCAGCCCCAGCATTTT.

V usage is TRBV7-8 and J usage is TRBJ2-2, with a tentative D call TRBD2 (5 bases). Trimming cost V 5 bases and J 1 base, with 14 bases left between them. Germline V gene data show CDR1 as SGHVS and CDR2 as FQNEAQ. The CDR3 covers 16 residues. The CDR3 sequence: CASSQLAAGNTGELFF. The CDR3 DNA reads as TGTGCCAGCAGCCAACTGGCGGCGGGGAACACCGGGGAGCTGTTTTTT.

V is TRBV5-1 and J is TRBJ1-1; D is possibly TRBD1 (6 bases). The germline gives CDR1 SGHRS, CDR2 YFSETQ. The CDR3 length is 14 residues. V gave up 0 bases and J gave up 5 bases, with 11 bases separating them. This CDR3 reads CASSLVGGDTEAFF. The DNA of the CDR3 is TGCGCCAGCAGCTTGGTAGGGGGGGATACTGAAGCTTTCTTT.

V usage is TRBV19 and J usage is TRBJ1-5; D may be TRBD1 (5 bases). This CDR3 is 15 amino acids long. Trimming pared 4 bases from V and 1 base from J, leaving 11 bases between. The germline CDR1 and CDR2 sequences are LNHDA and SQIVND (reference sequence). The CDR3 coding sequence is TGTGCCAGTAGTAAACAGGAAGTCAGCAATCAGCCCCAGCATTTT. Translating it yields CASSKQEVSNQPQHF.

The gene calls are TRBV30 and TRBJ2-6; 11 bases map to TRBD1. The CDR3 sequence is 16 residues long. The germline CDR1 and CDR2 sequences are GTSNPN and SVGIG (reference sequence). V lost 4 bases and J lost 1; bases outside the gene matches: 3. In nucleotides, the CDR3 is TGTGCCTGGAAAGGACAGGGGGCATCTGGGGCCAACGTCCTGACTTTC. It translates to CAWKGQGASGANVLTF.

The V call is TRBV4-2, the J call TRBJ2-7, with 10 bases matching TRBD1. CDR3 length equals 15 residues. Germline V CDR1 and CDR2: LGHNA, YNFKEQ. Trimming took 0 bases from V and 5 from J; bases not matched to a gene: 4. CDR3 DNA sequence: TGTGCCAGCAGCCAAGAGGGGGACAGGGGCCACGAGCAGTACTTC. Its protein product is CASSQEGDRGHEQYF.

The chain carries TRBV9 and TRBJ1-1; 8 bases agree with TRBD1. Unmatched junction bases numbered 9, after V lost 5 bases and J lost 3 bases. The V gene's germline CDR1 is SGDLS and CDR2 YYNGEE. CDR3 length equals 15 residues. CDR3 DNA: TGTGCCAGCAGTGGTTCTCAGGGGGCGCACACTGAAGCTTTCTTT. It translates to CASSGSQGAHTEAFF.

In DNA, the CDR3 is TGCGCCAGCAGCCAAGACAATTCGGGGTCCCGCTCCACAGATACGCAGTATTTT. This sequence encodes CASSQDNSGSRSTDTQYF. The chain uses TRBV4-1 and TRBJ2-3, with TRBD2 as a possible D gene (5 bases). The V gene's germline CDR1 is MGHRA and CDR2 YSYEKL. The CDR3 loop spans 18 amino acids. The V end lost 0 bases, the J end lost 2 bases, and 18 bases lay between the germline ends.

V gene TRBV5-1 combines with J gene TRBJ2-1, with 7 bases that match TRBD1. Trimming removed 3 bases from V and 7 bases from J; junction bases left unmatched: 10. Germline values: CDR1 SGHRS, CDR2 YFSETQ. The length of the CDR3 is 15 residues. For the CDR3, the DNA is TGCGCCAGCAGCTCCTCCAACAGGGGCCTTAATGAGCAGTTCTTC. This encodes CASSSSNRGLNEQFF.

This chain connects TRBV7-2 to TRBJ2-2; TRBD2 might be the D (6 bases). Germline-derived CDR1 and CDR2 are SGHTA and FQGNSA. Trimming pared 1 base from V and 0 bases from J, leaving 9 bases between. The CDR3 consists of 16 residues. CDR3 sequence reads: CASSLVPGANTGELFF. The CDR3 region has the DNA TGTGCCAGCAGCTTAGTTCCGGGAGCGAACACCGGGGAGCTGTTTTTT.

This chain uses TRBV29-1 with TRBJ2-7, with 13 bases matching TRBD2. Germline V gives CDR1 SQVTM, CDR2 ANQGSEA. The CDR3 runs 17 residues. Losses at the gene ends were 5 bases for V and 3 bases for J; bases not matched to a gene: 13. Here the CDR3 reads CSVSSPGTSGDDYEQYF. The CDR3 nucleotides read TGCAGCGTTTCTAGCCCCGGGACTAGCGGGGACGACTACGAGCAGTACTTC.

The J gene is TRBJ1-2, the V gene TRBV6-5; D remains unclear. V was pared by 9 bases and J by 8 bases, with 19 bases between. The CDR3 runs 13 residues. Germline values: CDR1 MNHEY, CDR2 SVGAGI. CDR3: CASREGPLGGYTF. In DNA form, the CDR3 reads TGTGCCAGTAGAGAGGGTCCCTTAGGAGGCTACACCTTC.

The chain has TRBV5-1 and TRBJ1-2; D remains ambiguous. Germline lookup yields CDR1 SGHRS and CDR2 YFSETQ. The CDR3 consists of 12 residues. The V end lost 4 bases, the J end lost 6 bases, and 10 bases lay between the germline ends. The CDR3 DNA reads as TGCGCCAGCAGCCCTACTCCCCATGGCTACACCTTC. Translation: CASSPTPHGYTF.

This chain connects TRBV19 to TRBJ2-1, with 8 bases identical to TRBD1. The CDR3 extends over 15 amino acids. V was pared by 5 bases and J by 3 bases, with 6 bases of the junction left unmatched. The germline V gene encodes CDR1 LNHDA and CDR2 SQIVND (reference sequence). CDR3 loop: CASSPQGDIYNEQFF. CDR3 in DNA: TGTGCCAGTAGTCCACAGGGGGACATCTACAATGAGCAGTTCTTC.

The chain is built from TRBV29-1 and TRBJ2-1, with D uncertain. This CDR3 contains 14 residues. Germline assignment: CDR1 SQVTM and CDR2 ANQGSEA. Trimming cost V 6 bases and J 5 bases, with 17 bases left between them. The CDR3 protein is CSVRVVIADNEQFF. The CDR3 DNA sequence: TGCAGCGTCCGGGTCGTGATAGCAGACAATGAGCAGTTCTTC.

CDR3 in DNA: TGTGCCAGCAGCTTAGCCGGGGGGCTAGCGGGAGAAGATACGCAGTATTTT. It translates to CASSLAGGLAGEDTQYF. The rearrangement uses TRBV7-8 and TRBJ2-3; 10 bases are a match to TRBD2. Germline values: CDR1 SGHVS, CDR2 FQNEAQ. The CDR3 runs to 17 residues. J gave up 5 bases and V 0 bases, and 8 bases lay outside the gene matches.

The rearrangement joins TRBV5-6 to TRBJ1-5; TRBD1 is a possible D gene (6 bases). The V end was cut by 0 bases, the J end by 6 bases, with 16 bases between. The CDR3 contains 16 residues. CDR1 is SGHDT and CDR2 is YYEEEE in the germline V gene. Here the CDR3 reads CASSLGAGGGGQPQHF. For the CDR3, the DNA is TGTGCCAGCAGCTTGGGGGCTGGGGGCGGCGGTCAGCCCCAGCATTTT.

This clone was seen more than once but under ten times. This CDR3 is also generated by other DNA sequences in the sample. This rearrangement joins TRBV27 to TRBJ2-7; 11 bases are a match to TRBD2. CDR3 size: 15 residues. Germline values: CDR1 MNHEY, CDR2 SMNVEV (reference sequence). Trimming at V came to 5 bases and at J to 0 bases, leaving 3 bases not matched to a gene. The CDR3 coding sequence is TGTGCCAGCAGTCCACTAGCGGGGGACTCCTACGAGCAGTACTTC. This sequence encodes CASSPLAGDSYEQYF.

The chain joins TRBV5-6 to TRBJ1-3; the match to TRBD1 covers 8 bases. Germline values: CDR1 SGHDT, CDR2 YYEEEE. Losses at the gene ends were 3 bases for V and 5 bases for J; bases not matched to a gene: 16. This CDR3 has 18 amino acids. The CDR3 nucleotides read TGTGCCAGCAGCTCCTCTCGGCGGACAGGGCCCTTTCGAAACACCATATATTTT. The encoded protein is CASSSSRRTGPFRNTIYF. Variable domain in full (rest from reference TRBV5-6 and TRBJ1-3): DAGVTQSPTHLIKTRGQQVTLRCSPKSGHDTVSWYQQALGQGPQFIFQYYEEEERQRGNFPDRFSGHQFPNYSSELNVNALLLGDSALYLCASSSSRRTGPFRNTIYFGEGSWLTVV.

V is TRBV30 and J is TRBJ1-4; the D is unclear. In germline, CDR1 is GTSNPN, CDR2 SVGIG (reference sequence). Trimming cost V 2 bases and J 8 bases, with 12 bases left between them. The CDR3 extends over 13 amino acids. CDR3 protein: CAWSPGLGEKLFF. The DNA for the CDR3 is TGTGCCTGGAGTCCGGGGTTGGGGGAAAAACTGTTTTTT.

The chain combines TRBV30 with TRBJ1-1; D gene unclear. V lost 4 bases and J 2 bases, leaving 20 bases between the germline ends. The germline V gene encodes CDR1 GTSNPN and CDR2 SVGIG (reference sequence). CDR3 length: 16 amino acids. As DNA, the CDR3 is TGTGCCTGGAACCCGAAAGCCCCTCTGACAAACACTGAAGCTTTCTTT. Protein product: CAWNPKAPLTNTEAFF.

This clone has just a few counts. The chain employs TRBV6-1 and TRBJ2-7; tentative D call: TRBD2 (6 bases). CDR1 is MNHNS, CDR2 SASEGT, per germline. This CDR3 spans 13 amino acids. V was pared by 4 bases and J by 7 bases, with 14 bases between. This CDR3 is CASSAILAREQYF. The DNA for the CDR3 is TGTGCCAGCAGTGCCATCCTAGCGAGGGAGCAGTACTTC.

CDR3 protein: CASSLRDPSNTEAFF. The CDR3 bases are TGTGCCAGCAGTTTGAGAGATCCCTCGAACACTGAAGCTTTCTTT. The chain uses TRBV27 and TRBJ1-1, with D unresolved. Germline loops: CDR1 MNHEY, CDR2 SMNVEV (reference sequence). The V gene lost 3 bases and the J gene lost 1 base, with 12 bases spanning the gap. The CDR3 is 15 amino acids.

This chain's CDR3 is CASSSQGMSSGTYNEQFF. CDR3 DNA: TGTGCCAGCAGCTCTCAGGGTATGTCTAGCGGGACCTACAATGAGCAGTTCTTC. The chain joins TRBV7-9 to TRBJ2-1; the match to TRBD2 covers 9 bases. Unmatched junction bases numbered 12, after V lost 4 bases and J lost 2 bases. Germline CDR1 reads SEHNR; CDR2 reads FQNEAQ (reference sequence). This CDR3 is 18 amino acids long.

On this clone: The junction shows a germline mismatch at one end, possibly a read error. The V gene is TRBV6-5, the J gene TRBJ1-1; D is undetermined. Germline lookup yields CDR1 MNHEY and CDR2 SVGAGI. The CDR3 sequence is 14 residues long. As DNA, the CDR3 is TGTGCCAGCAGGTACTCCGGTAATAGCAATGAAGCTTTCTTT. Its translation: CASRYSGNSNEAFF.

This chain joins TRBV9 and TRBJ2-7; maybe TRBD1 (5 bases). Germline V gene lookup returns CDR1 SGDLS and CDR2 YYNGEE. The V gene lost 4 bases and the J gene lost 4 bases, with 15 bases spanning the gap. This CDR3 is 14 amino acids long. The CDR3 loop reads CASSTGKRGYEQYF. CDR3 nucleotide sequence: TGTGCCAGCAGCACGGGTAAAAGGGGTTACGAGCAGTACTTC.

Only a few counts were recorded for this clone. This chain links TRBV18 with TRBJ1-1; possibly TRBD1 for D (6 bases). Germline V CDR1 and CDR2: KGHSH, LQKENI. V shed 3 bases and J shed 1 base, with 9 bases lying between them. The CDR3 is 14 amino acids. The CDR3 sequence is CASSPRTANTEAFF. CDR3 DNA: TGTGCCAGCTCACCCCGGACAGCGAACACTGAAGCTTTCTTT.